One and the same sample provided the 22 T cell receptor beta chains below, sequenced in a study of blood T cell repertoires in COVID-19. Repertoires were generated with immunoSEQ multiplex PCR, while TCRdb's copy carries only in-frame clones and drops some. The table includes 9,500 to 11,000 clones, nearly 90% detected once. Sequencing used peripheral blood. These receptors all come from a man between 25 and 39 years old with active or convalescent COVID-19.

This chain connects TRBV7-8 to TRBJ2-3; no clear D. Germline values: CDR1 SGHVS, CDR2 FQNEAQ. V dropped 7 bases and J dropped 0 bases, with 8 bases sitting between them. This CDR3 is built from 13 residues. CDR3 amino acids: CASNQLSTDTQYF. The CDR3 nucleotides read TGTGCCAGCAACCAACTTAGCACAGATACGCAGTATTTT. The entire variable domain, with the rest obtained from reference TRBV7-8 and TRBJ2-3, is as follows: GAGVSQSPRYKVAKRGQDVALRCDPISGHVSLFWYQQALGQGPEFLTYFQNEAQLDKSGLPSDRFFAERPEGSVSTLKIQRTQQEDSAVYLCASNQLSTDTQYFGPGTRLTVL.

The chain employs TRBV19 and TRBJ2-3, with D hard to call. CDR1 LNHDA and CDR2 SQIVND come from the germline V gene (reference sequence). CDR3 size: 16 residues. V shed 3 bases and J shed 4 bases, with 17 bases lying between them. The CDR3, as DNA: TGTGCCAGTAGTATGATGCAGAGGAGCGTGGCAGATACGCAGTATTTT. This gives the protein CASSMMQRSVADTQYF.

This clone showed up just a few times. The chain combines TRBV5-8 with TRBJ1-4, with TRBD1 as a possible D gene (6 bases). This CDR3 is 16 amino acids long. CDR1 SGHTS and CDR2 YDEGEE come from the germline V gene. The ends were cut back, 0 bases at V and 7 bases at J, with 16 bases in the middle. CDR3 amino acids: CASSLGKTGLSEKLFF. CDR3 sequence (DNA): TGTGCCAGCAGCTTGGGAAAAACAGGGCTGAGTGAAAAACTGTTTTTT.

The chain joins TRBV30 to TRBJ1-5; 7 bases are shared with TRBD1. In germline, CDR1 is GTSNPN, CDR2 SVGIG (reference sequence). The CDR3 loop spans 13 amino acids. The V gene end was trimmed by 0 bases and the J gene end by 7 bases; junction bases not matched to a gene: 3. Here the CDR3 DNA reads TGTGCCTGGAGTGTACAGGGGTACCAGCCCCAGCATTTT. Its translation is CAWSVQGYQPQHF.

This sequence joins TRBV11-2 and TRBJ1-3, with 7 nucleotides matching TRBD1. V dropped 5 bases and J dropped 1; count of bases not matched to a gene: 5. Germline CDR1 and CDR2: SGHAT and FQNNGV. This CDR3 has 15 amino acids. Here the CDR3 reads CASSATGWSGNTIYF. In DNA form, the CDR3 reads TGTGCCAGCAGCGCGACAGGGTGGTCTGGAAACACCATATATTTT.

The rearrangement uses TRBV2 and TRBJ2-5; the match to TRBD2 covers 10 bases. Germline values: CDR1 SNHLY, CDR2 FYNNEI. The trim removed 5 bases at V and 3 bases at J, leaving 6 bases unmatched. The length of the CDR3 is 15 residues. CDR3 bases: TGTGCCAGCAGTAGTATAGCGGGGGGCAAAGAGACCCAGTACTTC. It yields the protein CASSSIAGGKETQYF.

This sequence joins TRBV4-2 and TRBJ1-2; 9 nucleotides match TRBD1. The CDR3 is 18 residues long. Germline CDR1 reads LGHNA; CDR2 reads YNFKEQ. V shed 3 bases, J shed 5 bases, and the junction held 16 bases outside the gene matches. The CDR3 DNA reads as TGTGCCAGCAGCCACCGAACAGGGGGCACCAAAGGAGGGTATGGCTACACCTTC. Protein product: CASSHRTGGTKGGYGYTF.

The J gene is TRBJ1-2, the V gene TRBV19; D not resolved. Trimming pared 6 bases from V and 3 bases from J, leaving 11 bases between. The germline gives CDR1 LNHDA, CDR2 SQIVND (reference sequence). The length of the CDR3 is 13 residues. The CDR3 DNA reads TGTGCCAGTAGCCCTTACAACGACTATGGCTACACCTTC. It yields the protein CASSPYNDYGYTF.

V is TRBV3-1 (or the pseudogene TRBV3-2) and J is TRBJ2-2; D unresolved. Germline V lookup: CDR1 LGHDT, CDR2 YNNKEL (reference sequence). Trimming cost V 1 base and J 6 bases, with 12 bases left between them. This CDR3 spans 15 amino acids. The CDR3 protein is CASSQGSRPPGELFF. In nucleotides, the CDR3 is TGTGCCAGCAGCCAAGGATCGCGGCCCCCCGGGGAGCTGTTTTTT.

The chain has TRBV7-3 and TRBJ2-1; D is unclear. V lost 2 bases and J lost 5, with 13 bases in between. The V gene's germline CDR1 is SGHTA and CDR2 FQGTGA. The CDR3 sequence is 15 residues long. This CDR3 is CASSLPGHSNNEQFF. In DNA form, the CDR3 reads TGTGCCAGCAGCTTACCGGGTCACTCTAACAATGAGCAGTTCTTC.

The V gene is TRBV6-5, the J gene TRBJ1-1; D gene uncertain. V lost 7 bases and J lost 1, with 10 bases in between. The CDR3 spans 13 residues. Germline V lookup: CDR1 MNHEY, CDR2 SVGAGI. CDR3 coding DNA: TGTGCCAGCAACCGCGAGAAGAACACTGAAGCTTTCTTT. Protein: CASNREKNTEAFF.

This chain links TRBV9 with TRBJ1-2, with 7 nucleotides matching TRBD1. There are 15 residues in the CDR3. Trimming cost V 0 bases and J 8 bases; bases outside gene matches: 10. CDR1 and CDR2 (germline): SGDLS, YYNGEE. As DNA, the CDR3 is TGTGCCAGCAGCGTAGATATAGGGACAGAGGAAGGCTACACCTTC. Its translation: CASSVDIGTEEGYTF. Full variable domain (remainder filled in from reference TRBV9 and TRBJ1-2): DSGVTQTPKHLITATGQRVTLRCSPRSGDLSVYWYQQSLDQGLQFLIQYYNGEERAKGNILERFSAQQFPDLHSELNLSSLELGDSALYFCASSVDIGTEEGYTFGSGTRLTVV.

J is TRBJ2-2 and V is TRBV27; 7 bases agree with TRBD1. Germline loops: CDR1 MNHEY, CDR2 SMNVEV (reference sequence). The ends lost 3 bases at V and 0 bases at J; junction bases unmatched: 7. The CDR3 runs to 17 residues. CDR3 residues: CASSLSRDSANTGELFF. The CDR3 DNA sequence: TGTGCCAGCAGTTTGAGTCGGGACAGCGCGAACACCGGGGAGCTGTTTTTT.

This clone was observed a handful of times. This chain links TRBV5-1 with TRBJ1-2; possible D gene TRBD1, 5 bases. CDR3 size: 14 residues. The germline CDR1 and CDR2 sequences are SGHRS and YFSETQ. The V end lost 2 bases, the J end lost 6 bases, and 14 bases lay between the germline ends. The CDR3 loop reads CASSFDRSGDGYTF. The CDR3 coding sequence is TGCGCCAGCAGCTTTGACAGATCGGGTGATGGCTACACCTTC.

The CDR3 DNA sequence: TGTGCCAGTAGTATGGGGGGTTCCGATAATTCACCCCTCCACTTT. Protein product: CASSMGGSDNSPLHF. This chain uses TRBV19 with TRBJ1-6, with D possibly being TRBD1 (5 bases). Trimming took 3 bases from V and 5 from J, leaving 11 bases between them. This CDR3 region has 15 residues. CDR1 is LNHDA and CDR2 is SQIVND in the germline V gene (reference sequence).

This chain links TRBV6-2 or TRBV6-3 with TRBJ2-1; 7 bases are shared with TRBD1. Germline V gives CDR1 MNHEY, CDR2 SVGEGT. The CDR3 has 17 residues. Trimming took 5 bases from V and 4 from J; bases not matched to a gene: 14. The CDR3 is CASSHRATGTEYNEQFF. The CDR3 nucleotides read TGTGCCAGCAGTCACCGAGCGACCGGGACAGAGTACAATGAGCAGTTCTTC.

This rearrangement joins TRBV6-4 to TRBJ2-1; the match to TRBD2 covers 8 bases. The CDR3 extends over 15 amino acids. Per the germline V gene, CDR1 is MRHNA and CDR2 is SNTAGT. Losses at the gene ends were 0 bases for V and 7 bases for J; bases not matched to a gene: 5. The CDR3 nucleotides are TGTGCCAGCAGTGACTCAGACGGGGGGGGAAATGAGCAGTTCTTC. It codes for CASSDSDGGGNEQFF.

The chain joins TRBV9 to TRBJ2-2; perhaps TRBD1 as D (5 bases). Germline CDR1 and CDR2: SGDLS and YYNGEE. With 0 bases removed from V and 6 bases from J, the gap between germline ends came to 9 bases. CDR3 length: 14 amino acids. CDR3 sequence (DNA): TGTGCCAGCAGCGTAGGGGGCCGGTCCGGGGAGCTGTTTTTT. This sequence encodes CASSVGGRSGELFF.

V usage is TRBV6-5 and J usage is TRBJ1-6; 9 nucleotides match TRBD1. Germline assignment: CDR1 MNHEY and CDR2 SVGAGI. The ends lost 6 bases at V and 10 bases at J; junction bases unmatched: 7. The length of the CDR3 is 14 residues. The DNA of the CDR3 is TGTGCCAGCAGGGGGACAGGGTCTCGCTCACCCCTCCACTTT. It codes for CASRGTGSRSPLHF.

The gene calls are TRBV5-4 and TRBJ2-2; tentative D call: TRBD2 (6 bases). V lost 0 bases, J lost 3 bases, and 9 bases lay in between. Germline V CDR1 and CDR2: SGHNT, YYREEE (reference sequence). The CDR3 consists of 15 residues. The CDR3 nucleotides are TGTGCCAGCAGCTTGGGCGGGAAGGACACCGGGGAGCTGTTTTTT. As protein: CASSLGGKDTGELFF.

This chain uses TRBV24-1 with TRBJ2-2, with TRBD2 as a possible D gene (6 bases). V gave up 0 bases and J gave up 3 bases, with 7 bases separating them. CDR1 is KGHDR and CDR2 is SFDVKD in the germline V gene. This CDR3 is built from 15 residues. CDR3: CATSDLQRDTGELFF. CDR3 nucleotides: TGTGCCACCAGTGATTTGCAGCGGGACACCGGGGAGCTGTTTTTT.

This clone is classed as medium-sized. The chain couples TRBV5-1 to TRBJ1-5; 7 bases fit TRBD1. V gave up 0 bases and J gave up 6 bases; unmatched junction bases: 6. This CDR3 is built from 15 residues. The V gene's germline CDR1 is SGHRS and CDR2 YFSETQ. The CDR3: CASSLAGGDGQPQHF. The DNA for the CDR3 is TGCGCCAGCAGCTTGGCAGGGGGAGACGGTCAGCCCCAGCATTTT.